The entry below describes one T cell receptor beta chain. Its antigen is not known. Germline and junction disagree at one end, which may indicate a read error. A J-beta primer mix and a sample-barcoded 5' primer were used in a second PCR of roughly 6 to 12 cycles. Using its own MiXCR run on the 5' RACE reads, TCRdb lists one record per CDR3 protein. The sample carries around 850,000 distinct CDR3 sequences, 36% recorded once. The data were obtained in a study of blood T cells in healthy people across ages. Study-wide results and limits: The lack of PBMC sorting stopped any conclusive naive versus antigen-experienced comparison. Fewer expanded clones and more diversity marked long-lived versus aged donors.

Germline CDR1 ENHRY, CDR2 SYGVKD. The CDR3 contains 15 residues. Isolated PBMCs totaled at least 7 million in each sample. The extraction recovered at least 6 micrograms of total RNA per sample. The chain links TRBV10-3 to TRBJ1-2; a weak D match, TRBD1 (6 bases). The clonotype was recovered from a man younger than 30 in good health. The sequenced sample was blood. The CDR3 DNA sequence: TGTGCCAGCCAGATACAACAGGGCCTTAACTATGGCTACATCTTC. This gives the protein CASQIQQGLNYGYIF.